The rows below give T cell receptor beta chains drawn from one sample of a study of blood T cell repertoires in COVID-19. TCRdb's copy holds only in-frame clones and misses some; the assay was immunoSEQ multiplex PCR. The sample consists of some 200,000 clones, just over 85% of them appearing once. Specimen: PBMCs or T cells enriched from blood (not recorded which). Source of these receptors: a woman in her thirties or forties with acute COVID-19. CDR3s include the opening cysteine and the closing phenylalanine or tryptophan. A D gene is named only where the DNA matches it firmly. Size is stated for part of the rows, as once, few or many counts, or as a class when the clone is expanded.

CDR3 protein: CASSSKAGLEAFF
CDR3 DNA: TGTGCCAGCAGCTCTAAAGCGGGGCTTGAAGCTTTCTTT
clone size: once
D gene: -
J gene: TRBJ1-1
V gene: TRBV7-6

CDR3 protein: CASSRAPGVYGYTF
CDR3 DNA: TGTGCCAGCAGCAGAGCACCGGGAGTCTATGGCTACACCTTC
clone size: -
D gene: -
J gene: TRBJ1-2
V gene: TRBV11-2

CDR3 protein: CASSPPGVRPNTEAFF
CDR3 DNA: TGTGCCAGCAGTCCGCCGGGAGTGAGACCGAACACTGAAGCTTTCTTT
clone size: -
D gene: -
J gene: TRBJ1-1
V gene: TRBV27

CDR3 protein: CASSDGTVRNYGYTF
CDR3 DNA: TGTGCCAGTAGCGACGGGACAGTTCGTAACTATGGCTACACCTTC
clone size: -
D gene: TRBD1
J gene: TRBJ1-2
V gene: TRBV19

CDR3 protein: CAWTPDRPTGELFF
CDR3 DNA: TGTGCCTGGACTCCGGACAGGCCCACCGGGGAGCTGTTTTTT
clone size: -
D gene: TRBD1
J gene: TRBJ2-2
V gene: TRBV30

CDR3 protein: CASSAQGAYEQYF
CDR3 DNA: TGTGCCAGCAGCGCACAGGGAGCGTACGAGCAGTACTTC
clone size: few
D gene: -
J gene: TRBJ2-7
V gene: TRBV9

CDR3 protein: CASILLGQPEGYTF
CDR3 DNA: TGTGCCAGCATCCTTCTTGGACAGCCAGAGGGCTACACCTTC
clone size: -
D gene: -
J gene: TRBJ1-2
V gene: TRBV5-4

CDR3 protein: CASSPPGLRASPLHF
CDR3 DNA: TGTGCCAGCAGTCCCCCAGGACTTCGGGCATCACCCCTCCACTTT
clone size: -
D gene: -
J gene: TRBJ1-6
V gene: TRBV2

CDR3 protein: CASSSGGAHYEQYF
CDR3 DNA: TGTGCCAGCAGTTCCGGGGGGGCCCACTACGAGCAGTACTTC
clone size: -
D gene: TRBD2
J gene: TRBJ2-7
V gene: TRBV27

CDR3 protein: CASSQTGANNQPQHF
CDR3 DNA: TGTGCCAGCAGCCAGACAGGGGCTAACAATCAGCCCCAGCATTTT
clone size: -
D gene: TRBD1
J gene: TRBJ1-5
V gene: TRBV3-1/TRBV3-2

CDR3 protein: CASSLEDLHTEAFF
CDR3 DNA: TGTGCCAGCAGCTTAGAAGACTTGCACACTGAAGCTTTCTTT
clone size: -
D gene: -
J gene: TRBJ1-1
V gene: TRBV7-8

CDR3 protein: CASGGQGYGYTF
CDR3 DNA: TGTGCCAGCGGAGGACAGGGCTATGGCTACACCTTC
clone size: -
D gene: TRBD1
J gene: TRBJ1-2
V gene: TRBV12-3/TRBV12-4

CDR3 protein: CASSPGGYGYTF
CDR3 DNA: TGTGCCAGCAGTCCCGGGGGCTATGGCTACACCTTC
clone size: once
D gene: -
J gene: TRBJ1-2
V gene: TRBV27

CDR3 protein: CASSLAGNSPLHF
CDR3 DNA: TGCGCCAGCAGCTTGGCCGGGAATTCACCCCTCCACTTT
clone size: few
D gene: -
J gene: TRBJ1-6
V gene: TRBV5-1

CDR3 protein: CASQDRGHGYTF
CDR3 DNA: TGTGCCAGCCAAGACAGGGGTCATGGCTACACCTTC
clone size: -
D gene: TRBD1
J gene: TRBJ1-2
V gene: TRBV7-8

CDR3 protein: CASSFRWTGNTEAFF
CDR3 DNA: TGTGCCAGCAGTTTCCGGTGGACAGGAAACACTGAAGCTTTCTTT
clone size: -
D gene: TRBD1
J gene: TRBJ1-1
V gene: TRBV27

CDR3 protein: CASSLTATANTEAFF
CDR3 DNA: TGTGCCAGCAGTCTCACCGCGACAGCAAACACTGAAGCTTTCTTT
clone size: -
D gene: -
J gene: TRBJ1-1
V gene: TRBV27

CDR3 protein: CASSGSQGNTGELFF
CDR3 DNA: TGTGCCAGCTCAGGATCGCAGGGAAACACCGGGGAGCTGTTTTTT
clone size: once
D gene: -
J gene: TRBJ2-2
V gene: TRBV18

CDR3 protein: CASSPGLAGGHETQYF
CDR3 DNA: TGTGCCAGCAGCCCGGGACTAGCGGGGGGGCATGAGACCCAGTACTTC
clone size: -
D gene: TRBD2
J gene: TRBJ2-5
V gene: TRBV7-8

CDR3 protein: CASSLEGGALKNTEAFF
CDR3 DNA: TGTGCCAGCAGCTTAGAGGGAGGGGCCCTGAAAAACACTGAAGCTTTCTTT
clone size: few
D gene: -
J gene: TRBJ1-1
V gene: TRBV7-8

CDR3 protein: CASRESAEAFF
CDR3 DNA: TGCGCCAGCAGAGAGTCTGCTGAAGCTTTCTTT
clone size: few
D gene: -
J gene: TRBJ1-1
V gene: TRBV5-1

CDR3 protein: CASSALTLSGANVLTF
CDR3 DNA: TGTGCCAGTAGTGCCCTTACTCTCTCTGGGGCCAACGTCCTGACTTTC
clone size: once
D gene: -
J gene: TRBJ2-6
V gene: TRBV19

CDR3 protein: CASSLWGDEYGYTF
CDR3 DNA: TGCGCCAGCAGCTTGTGGGGGGATGAATATGGCTACACCTTC
clone size: -
D gene: -
J gene: TRBJ1-2
V gene: TRBV5-1

CDR3 protein: CASSPDRGGPRAEQFF
CDR3 DNA: TGTGCCAGCAGCCCCGACCGCGGGGGGCCTCGAGCCGAGCAGTTCTTC
clone size: -
D gene: TRBD2
J gene: TRBJ2-1
V gene: TRBV5-4

CDR3 protein: CASRTGGRSPLHF
CDR3 DNA: TGTGCCAGCAGGACAGGGGGACGTTCACCCCTCCACTTT
clone size: once
D gene: TRBD1
J gene: TRBJ1-6
V gene: TRBV7-3

CDR3 protein: CASSSEGRDTGELFF
CDR3 DNA: TGTGCCAGCAGTTCGGAGGGCCGGGACACCGGGGAGCTGTTTTTT
clone size: -
D gene: -
J gene: TRBJ2-2
V gene: TRBV6-2/TRBV6-3

CDR3 protein: CASSEDRAPYGYTF
CDR3 DNA: TGTGCCAGCAGCGAAGACAGGGCTCCCTATGGCTACACCTTC
clone size: -
D gene: TRBD1
J gene: TRBJ1-2
V gene: TRBV9

CDR3 protein: CATGTGPNTEAFF
CDR3 DNA: TGTGCCACTGGGACAGGGCCGAACACTGAAGCTTTCTTT
clone size: -
D gene: TRBD1
J gene: TRBJ1-1
V gene: TRBV10-3

CDR3 protein: CATSDRTGGWTEAFF
CDR3 DNA: TGTGCCACCAGTGATCGGACAGGGGGCTGGACTGAAGCTTTCTTT
clone size: once
D gene: TRBD1
J gene: TRBJ1-1
V gene: TRBV24-1

CDR3 protein: CAISDPGRGSYNEQFF
CDR3 DNA: TGTGCCATCAGTGACCCTGGGAGGGGCTCCTACAATGAGCAGTTCTTC
clone size: once
D gene: TRBD2
J gene: TRBJ2-1
V gene: TRBV10-3

CDR3 protein: CASSWAGGYGYTF
CDR3 DNA: TGTGCCAGCAGCTGGGCAGGGGGCTATGGCTACACCTTC
clone size: -
D gene: TRBD1
J gene: TRBJ1-2
V gene: TRBV5-4

CDR3 protein: CASSSVGMPYGYTF
CDR3 DNA: TGTGCCAGCAGCTCCGTCGGGATGCCCTATGGCTACACCTTC
clone size: -
D gene: -
J gene: TRBJ1-2
V gene: TRBV3-1/TRBV3-2